There are a few counts of the clone carrying this T cell receptor (beta chain). The data were taken from a study of blood T cells in healthy people across ages. V was trimmed by 6 bases and J by 6 bases, leaving 17 bases between them. CDR1 is DFQATT and CDR2 is SNEGSKA in the germline V gene (reference sequence). This CDR3 spans 14 amino acids. Combining a sample-barcoded 5' primer with a J-beta primer mix, a second PCR ran for 7 to 11 cycles. TCRdb reanalysed the 5' RACE reads using MiXCR and keeps one entry per CDR3 protein. The sample carries fewer than 800,000 distinct CDR3 sequences, around 25% recorded once. These data were also reused for a study on T cells of mothers and their children.

The chain recombines TRBV20-1 with TRBJ1-4; D remains unclear. The clonotype was recovered from a boy younger than 18 in good health. Source material: blood. CDR3 sequence reads: CSATYPKGYEKLFF. Written as DNA, the CDR3 is TGCAGTGCCACCTATCCAAAGGGTTATGAAAAACTGTTTTTT.